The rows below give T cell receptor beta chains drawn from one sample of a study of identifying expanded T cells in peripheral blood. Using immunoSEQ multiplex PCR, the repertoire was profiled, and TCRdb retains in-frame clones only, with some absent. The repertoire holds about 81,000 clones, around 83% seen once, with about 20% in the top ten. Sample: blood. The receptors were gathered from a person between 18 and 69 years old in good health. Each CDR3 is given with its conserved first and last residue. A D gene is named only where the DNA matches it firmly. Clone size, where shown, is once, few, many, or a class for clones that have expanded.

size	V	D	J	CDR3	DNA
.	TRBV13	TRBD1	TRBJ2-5	CASSLRTGRETQYF	TGTGCCAGCAGCTTACGGACAGGCCGCGAGACCCAGTACTTC
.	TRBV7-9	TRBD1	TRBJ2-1	CASSSTGSAFNEQFF	TGTGCCAGCAGCTCGACAGGGAGCGCGTTCAATGAGCAGTTCTTC
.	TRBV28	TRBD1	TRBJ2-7	CASRVGQGYEQYF	TGTGCCAGCAGGGTGGGACAGGGATACGAGCAGTACTTC
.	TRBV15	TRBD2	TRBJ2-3	CATSRGLAGADTQYF	TGTGCCACCAGCAGGGGACTAGCGGGAGCAGATACGCAGTATTTT
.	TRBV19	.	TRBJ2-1	CASTSVGTRRSNEQFF	TGTGCCAGTACCTCAGTGGGGACGAGGAGGTCCAATGAGCAGTTCTTC
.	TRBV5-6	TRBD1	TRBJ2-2	CASSRDRGATGELFF	TGTGCCAGCAGCCGCGACAGGGGCGCTACCGGGGAGCTGTTTTTT
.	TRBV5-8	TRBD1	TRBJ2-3	CASSLNGRGIDTQYF	TGTGCCAGCAGCTTGAATGGCAGGGGGATAGATACGCAGTATTTT
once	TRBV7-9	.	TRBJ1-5	CASSPQIGQPQHF	TGTGCCAGCAGCCCCCAAATAGGCCAGCCCCAGCATTTT
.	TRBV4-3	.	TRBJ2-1	CASSHHSGSGQGEQFF	TGCGCCAGCAGCCACCATAGCGGGAGTGGACAGGGTGAGCAGTTCTTC
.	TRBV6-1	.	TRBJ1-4	CASSEVAREEKLFF	TGTGCCAGCAGTGAAGTTGCTAGGGAGGAAAAACTGTTTTTT
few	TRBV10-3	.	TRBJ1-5	CAISESQGSDQPQHF	TGTGCCATCAGTGAGTCTCAGGGTTCGGATCAGCCCCAGCATTTT
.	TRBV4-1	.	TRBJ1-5	CASTPQEGTQYSNQPQHF	TGCGCCAGCACTCCCCAAGAAGGGACACAATATAGCAATCAGCCCCAGCATTTT
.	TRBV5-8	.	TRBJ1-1	CASSQDSLMNTEAFF	TGTGCCAGCAGCCAAGACAGCCTCATGAACACTGAAGCTTTCTTT